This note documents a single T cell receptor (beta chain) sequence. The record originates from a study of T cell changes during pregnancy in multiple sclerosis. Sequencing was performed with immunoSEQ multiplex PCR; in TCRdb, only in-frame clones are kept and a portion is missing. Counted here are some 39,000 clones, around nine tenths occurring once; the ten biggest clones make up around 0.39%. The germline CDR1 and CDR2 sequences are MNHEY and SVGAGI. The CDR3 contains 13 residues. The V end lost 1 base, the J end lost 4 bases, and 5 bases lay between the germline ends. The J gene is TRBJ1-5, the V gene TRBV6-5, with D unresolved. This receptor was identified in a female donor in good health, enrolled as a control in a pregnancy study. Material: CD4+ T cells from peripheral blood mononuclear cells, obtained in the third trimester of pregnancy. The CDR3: CASSYWQNQPQHF. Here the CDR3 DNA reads TGTGCCAGCAGTTACTGGCAAAATCAGCCCCAGCATTTT.